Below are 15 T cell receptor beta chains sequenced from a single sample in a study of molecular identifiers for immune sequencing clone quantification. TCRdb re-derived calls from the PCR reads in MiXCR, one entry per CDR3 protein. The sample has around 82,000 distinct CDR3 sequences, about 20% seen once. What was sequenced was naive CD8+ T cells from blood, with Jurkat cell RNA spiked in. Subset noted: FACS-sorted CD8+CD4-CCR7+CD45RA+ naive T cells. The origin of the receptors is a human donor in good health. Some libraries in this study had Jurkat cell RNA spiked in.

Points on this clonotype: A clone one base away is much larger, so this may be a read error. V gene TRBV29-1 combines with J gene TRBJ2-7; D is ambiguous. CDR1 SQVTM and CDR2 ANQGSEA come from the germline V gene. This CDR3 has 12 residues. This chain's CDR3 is CSVPSSTYGQYF. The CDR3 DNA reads TGCAGCGTTCCTTCGAGCACCTACGGGCAGTACTTC.

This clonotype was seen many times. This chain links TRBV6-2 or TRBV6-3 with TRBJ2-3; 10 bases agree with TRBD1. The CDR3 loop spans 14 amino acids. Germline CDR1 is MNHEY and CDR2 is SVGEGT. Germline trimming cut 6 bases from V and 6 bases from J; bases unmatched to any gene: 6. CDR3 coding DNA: TGTGCCAGCAGCGGAGACAGGGGGCTGGATACGCAGTATTTT. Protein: CASSGDRGLDTQYF.

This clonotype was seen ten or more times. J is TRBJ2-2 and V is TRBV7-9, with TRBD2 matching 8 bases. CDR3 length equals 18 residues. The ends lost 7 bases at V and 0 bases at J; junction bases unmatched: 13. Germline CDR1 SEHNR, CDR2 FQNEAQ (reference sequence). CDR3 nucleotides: TGTGCCAGCACCACGACTAGCGCCTCGAGCGCGAACACCGGGGAGCTGTTTTTT. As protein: CASTTTSASSANTGELFF.

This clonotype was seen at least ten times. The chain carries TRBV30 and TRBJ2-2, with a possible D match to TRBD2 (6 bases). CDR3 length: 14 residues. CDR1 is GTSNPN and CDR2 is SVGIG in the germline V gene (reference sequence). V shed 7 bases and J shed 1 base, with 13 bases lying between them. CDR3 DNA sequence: TGTGCCTTCACGGGAGATAGGAACACCGGGGAGCTGTTTTTT. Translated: CAFTGDRNTGELFF.

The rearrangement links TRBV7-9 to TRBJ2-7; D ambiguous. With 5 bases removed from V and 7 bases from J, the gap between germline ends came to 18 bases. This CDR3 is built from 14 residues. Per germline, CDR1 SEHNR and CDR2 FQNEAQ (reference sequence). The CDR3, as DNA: TGTGCCAGCAGCCCACCCGGCCAGTTAGTGGAGCAGTACTTC. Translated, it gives CASSPPGQLVEQYF.

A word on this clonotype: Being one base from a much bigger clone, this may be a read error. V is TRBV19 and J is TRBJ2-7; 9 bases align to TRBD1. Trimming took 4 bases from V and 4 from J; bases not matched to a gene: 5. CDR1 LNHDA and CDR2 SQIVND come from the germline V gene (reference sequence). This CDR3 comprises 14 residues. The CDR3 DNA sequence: TGTGCCAGTAGTACGACCGGGACAGGGTACGAGCAGTACTTC. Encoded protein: CASSTTGTGYEQYF.

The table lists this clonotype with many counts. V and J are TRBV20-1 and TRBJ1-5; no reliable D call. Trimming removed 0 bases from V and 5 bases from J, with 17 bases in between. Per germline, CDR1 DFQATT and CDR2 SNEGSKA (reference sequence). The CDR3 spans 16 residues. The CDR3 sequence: CSARDLAEQPYQPQHF. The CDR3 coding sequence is TGCAGTGCTAGAGATCTGGCGGAGCAACCTTATCAGCCCCAGCATTTT.

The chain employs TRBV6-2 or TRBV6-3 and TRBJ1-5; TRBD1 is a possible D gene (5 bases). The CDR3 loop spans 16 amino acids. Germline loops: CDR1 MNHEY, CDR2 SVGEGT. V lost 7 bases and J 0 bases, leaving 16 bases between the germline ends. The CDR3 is CASNKLGTDSNQPQHF. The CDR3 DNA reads TGTGCCAGCAATAAACTTGGGACCGATAGCAATCAGCCCCAGCATTTT.

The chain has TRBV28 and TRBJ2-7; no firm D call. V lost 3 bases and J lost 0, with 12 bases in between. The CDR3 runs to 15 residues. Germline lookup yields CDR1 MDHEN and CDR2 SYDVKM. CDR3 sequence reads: CASSLSQASSYEQYF. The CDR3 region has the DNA TGTGCCAGCAGTTTGTCCCAGGCGAGCTCCTACGAGCAGTACTTC.

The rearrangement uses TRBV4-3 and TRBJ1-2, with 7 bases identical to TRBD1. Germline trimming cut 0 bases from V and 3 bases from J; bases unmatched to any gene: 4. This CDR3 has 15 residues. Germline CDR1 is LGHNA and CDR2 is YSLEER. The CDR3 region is CASSQEDRTYYGYTF. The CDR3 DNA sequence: TGCGCCAGCAGCCAAGAGGACAGGACCTACTATGGCTACACCTTC.

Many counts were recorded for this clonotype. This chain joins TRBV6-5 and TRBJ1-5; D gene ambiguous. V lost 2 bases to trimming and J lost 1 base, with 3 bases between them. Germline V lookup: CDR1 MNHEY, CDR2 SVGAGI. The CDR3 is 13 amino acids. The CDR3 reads CASSYRSNQPQHF. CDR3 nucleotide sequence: TGTGCCAGCAGTTACCGAAGCAATCAGCCCCAGCATTTT.

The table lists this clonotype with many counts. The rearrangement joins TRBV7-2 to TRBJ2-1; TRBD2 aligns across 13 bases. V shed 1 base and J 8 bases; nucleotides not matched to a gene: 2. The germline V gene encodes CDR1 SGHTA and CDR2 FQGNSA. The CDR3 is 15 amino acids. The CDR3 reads CASSLGTSGSYEQFF. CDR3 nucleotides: TGTGCCAGCAGCTTAGGGACTAGCGGGAGTTATGAGCAGTTCTTC.

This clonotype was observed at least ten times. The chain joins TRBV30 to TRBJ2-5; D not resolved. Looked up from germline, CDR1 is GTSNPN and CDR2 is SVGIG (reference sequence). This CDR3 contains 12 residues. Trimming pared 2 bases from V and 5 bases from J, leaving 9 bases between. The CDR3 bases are TGTGCCTGGAGTCCTACGCGGGAGACCCAGTACTTC. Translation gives CAWSPTRETQYF.

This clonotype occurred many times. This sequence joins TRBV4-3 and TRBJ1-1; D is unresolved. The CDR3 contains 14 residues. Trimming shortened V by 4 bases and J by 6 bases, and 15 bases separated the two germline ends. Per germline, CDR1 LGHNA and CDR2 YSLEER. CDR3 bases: TGCGCCAGCAGCCCAGAGGATGGATGGCCTGAAGCTTTCTTT. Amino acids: CASSPEDGWPEAFF.

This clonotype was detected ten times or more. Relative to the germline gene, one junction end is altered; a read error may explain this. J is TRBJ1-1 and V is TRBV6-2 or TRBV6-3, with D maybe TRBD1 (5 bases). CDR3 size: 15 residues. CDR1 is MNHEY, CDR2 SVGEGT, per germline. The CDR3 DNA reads TGTGCCGGCAGTTACGGGGCCCCGGTGGGAACTGAAGCTTTCTTT. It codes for CAGSYGAPVGTEAFF.